This T cell receptor (beta chain) came from a study of T cell responses to AZD1222 COVID-19 vaccine (dated by TCRdb to the early 2020s). In the study overall: TCR sequencing covered about 230 trial participants: roughly 200 given two doses of AZD1222 and about 26 given two doses of MenACWY control vaccine. Trial participants were enrolled by age into subgroups of 18-55, 56-69 and 70-plus years, and roughly 160, 29 and 62 TCR-sequenced participants, respectively, were included in these subgroups.

The CDR3 regions of human TCRbeta chains were subjected to immunosequencing. Per the source publication's procedure: Repertoire TCRs were matched against a reference library of SARS-CoV-2-specific TCRs generated with the MIRA antigen-specificity platform. Breadth meant the fraction of unique TCRs that were SARS-CoV-2-associated, whereas depth meant the fraction of total T cells that were SARS-CoV-2-associated. Each spike-specific TCR was assigned to its reactive spike region and to a CD4 or CD8 class using the MIRA data. Log10-transformed breadth and depth values were compared by one-way ANOVA with Sidak's multiple comparisons tests. TCRdb's version of the immuneACCESS table is confined to in-frame rearrangements and falls short of the full clone set. An unresolved V gene accounts for under half of the shortfall where checked; the remainder is of unknown origin. V and J calls plus clone size are reproduced from that table; the DNA served to infer D and trimming. The sample includes fewer than 200,000 clones, with 90% to 95% observed a single time. The ten largest make up 1.5% to 2% of the sample.

Details on this clone: Its antigen has not been determined. No base-level quality is on record; no much larger clone is a single base apart.

Broader findings and caveats from the paper: Spike-specific TCR breadth and depth rose significantly after two AZD1222 doses compared with day 0 and with MenACWY recipients. Because no day 14 peak-response samples were available, repertoires were characterized only after the peak T cell response. Nearly half of unique spike-specific TCRs reportedly recognized epitopes outside regions mutated in the B.1.351 and B.1.1.7 variants. Only five or six AZD1222 recipients were SARS-CoV-2 seropositive at baseline, limiting conclusions about previously exposed vaccinees. The vaccine-associated CD4 TCRs covered the entire spike protein, and the dominant responses fell in regions 160-218 and 743-854. Most participants were white British and females outnumbered males, and the authors suggested that clonal diversity may have been underestimated. In the small 56-69-year group, the increase in depth fell short of significance, most likely because of low power.

Trimming removed 6 bases from V and 5 bases from J, leaving 17 bases between the germline ends. CDR1 and CDR2, looked up from the germline V gene, are MNHEY and SVGAGI. Reading from cysteine to phenylalanine, the CDR3 counts 15 amino acids. Only the CDR3 DNA is retained, 45 bases long and in frame from the first base. The time point label corresponds to: about 28 days (+/-7) after the second vaccine dose. AZD1222 recipients with second doses at about 4 weeks or about 12 weeks were pooled, because spike-specific TCR depth and breadth did not differ between schedules. Samples from vaccinated people were obtained from the UK trials COV001 and COV002, which included a single-blind randomized controlled phase 2/3 trial of AZD1222 (ChAdOx1 nCoV-19) in healthy adults. Trial participant PBMC samples were collected at day 0 and day 28 after the second dose for TCRbeta chain sequencing.

The receptor chain draws on TRBV6-5 and TRBJ1-5; the D gene is not confidently resolved. This clonotype was sampled from an adult who received the AZD1222 COVID-19 vaccine. This specimen consisted of peripheral blood, obtained 28 days after the second AZD1222 dose. The CDR3 protein is CASRVDRYVYQPQHF. The DNA reads as follows: TGTGCCAGCAGGGTGGACCGATATGTCTATCAGCCCCAGCATTTT.